Presented here are 32 T cell receptor beta chains from one specimen sequenced in a study of control samples from healthy donors and cancer patients. Sequencing used immunoSEQ multiplex PCR; TCRdb keeps in-frame clones, though not all of them. The sample records 55,000 to 65,000 clones, about 87% being singletons. Sequences were obtained from PBMCs. These receptors originate from a woman aged 55-69 years with lung cancer.

The genes are TRBV27 and TRBJ1-6; D ambiguous. Trimming cost V 3 bases and J 7 bases, with 22 bases left between them. This CDR3 spans 18 amino acids. The V gene's germline CDR1 is MNHEY and CDR2 SMNVEV (reference sequence). CDR3 loop: CASSLRRVWEVANSPLHF. The CDR3 coding sequence is TGTGCCAGCAGTTTGAGAAGGGTTTGGGAAGTAGCCAATTCACCCCTCCACTTT.

The chain is built from TRBV7-9 and TRBJ1-2, with 7 bases aligning to TRBD1. The CDR3 consists of 15 residues. J gave up 2 bases and V 4 bases, and 7 bases lay outside the gene matches. Germline CDR1 and CDR2: SEHNR and FQNEAQ (reference sequence). The chain's CDR3 is CASSSHRGRNYGYTF. CDR3 bases: TGTGCCAGCAGCTCCCACAGGGGCAGGAACTATGGCTACACCTTC.

This sequence joins TRBV3-1 (or the pseudogene TRBV3-2) and TRBJ2-7, with 11 bases aligning to TRBD2. Trimming cost V 2 bases and J 10 bases; bases outside gene matches: 4. CDR1 is LGHDT, CDR2 YNNKEL, per germline (reference sequence). The CDR3 has 13 residues. The CDR3 DNA sequence: TGTGCCAGCAGCCAACTAGCGGGGGGCTTACAGTACTTC. Amino acid sequence: CASSQLAGGLQYF.

The V and J genes are TRBV19 and TRBJ2-7; D is perhaps TRBD1 (6 bases). The CDR3 has 15 amino acids. The V gene lost 5 bases and the J gene lost 0 bases, with 14 bases spanning the gap. Germline V CDR1 and CDR2: LNHDA, SQIVND (reference sequence). CDR3 residues: CASSFSGESSYEQYF. The CDR3 nucleotides are TGTGCCAGTAGTTTCTCAGGGGAGAGCTCCTACGAGCAGTACTTC.

This chain uses TRBV10-1 with TRBJ1-1; D remains unclear. Germline CDR1 and CDR2: WNHNN and SYGVQD (reference sequence). The CDR3 loop spans 17 amino acids. V was clipped by 0 bases and J by 5 bases, with 19 bases between them. CDR3 sequence (DNA): TGCGCCAGCAGTGAGTCTGTCGGGGAAACTCATAGGACTGAAGCTTTCTTT. Protein sequence: CASSESVGETHRTEAFF.

This clone came up once. The V gene is TRBV3-1 (or the pseudogene TRBV3-2), the J gene TRBJ2-7; D gene unclear. CDR3 size: 16 residues. V gave up 0 bases and J gave up 3 bases, with 15 bases separating them. CDR1 and CDR2 (germline): LGHDT, YNNKEL (reference sequence). In DNA, the CDR3 is TGTGCCAGCAGCCAAGATTTGGTTGGGCCAGGCTACGAGCAGTACTTC. Protein sequence: CASSQDLVGPGYEQYF.

The V gene is TRBV18, the J gene TRBJ2-1; TRBD2 is a possible D gene (6 bases). This CDR3 has 15 residues. V dropped 0 bases and J dropped 4 bases, with 10 bases sitting between them. The germline V gene encodes CDR1 KGHSH and CDR2 LQKENI. The chain's CDR3 is CASSPPHGGYNEQFF. The CDR3 region has the DNA TGTGCCAGCTCACCACCCCACGGGGGTTACAATGAGCAGTTCTTC.

This clone was counted a single time. The genes are TRBV9 and TRBJ2-2; tentative D call: TRBD2 (5 bases). The V end lost 3 bases, the J end lost 0 bases, and 9 bases lay between the germline ends. The germline V gene encodes CDR1 SGDLS and CDR2 YYNGEE. The CDR3 runs 15 residues. CDR3 loop: CASSARATNTGELFF. CDR3 in DNA: TGTGCCAGCAGCGCGAGGGCGACGAACACCGGGGAGCTGTTTTTT.

The sample holds one count of this clone. The identical CDR3 is also encoded by other nucleotide sequences in the sample. The chain recombines TRBV5-1 with TRBJ2-2; TRBD1 is a possible D gene (5 bases). V shed 2 bases and J shed 1 base, with 6 bases lying between them. The CDR3 consists of 14 residues. The germline gives CDR1 SGHRS, CDR2 YFSETQ. The CDR3 loop is CASSLGQNTGELFF. The CDR3 DNA sequence: TGCGCCAGCAGCTTAGGACAGAACACCGGGGAGCTGTTTTTT.

V and J are TRBV7-2 and TRBJ1-1; weak D call: TRBD1 (5 bases). There are 15 residues in the CDR3. V was shortened by 1 base and J by 1 base, with 10 bases between the two germline ends. Germline CDR1 is SGHTA and CDR2 is FQGNSA. CDR3 region: CASSLGGVGNTEAFF. The CDR3 DNA reads TGTGCCAGCAGCTTAGGAGGGGTTGGGAACACTGAAGCTTTCTTT.

The chain joins TRBV3-1 (or the pseudogene TRBV3-2) to TRBJ2-1; the match to TRBD2 covers 8 bases. The CDR3 sequence is 17 residues long. Germline CDR1 and CDR2: LGHDT and YNNKEL (reference sequence). The V and J ends lost 3 bases and 3 bases, in that order; junction bases with no gene match: 10. CDR3 nucleotides: TGTGCCAGCAGCCAGGACCTTACTAGCGGAGGCTACAATGAGCAGTTCTTC. Its translation is CASSQDLTSGGYNEQFF.

The chain is built from TRBV20-1 and TRBJ2-3, with a possible D match to TRBD2 (5 bases). Trimming removed 5 bases at V and 7 bases at J, with 10 bases between. Looked up from germline, CDR1 is DFQATT and CDR2 is SNEGSKA (reference sequence). The CDR3 contains 11 residues. The CDR3 spells CSAGRDNTQYF. The DNA for the CDR3 is TGCAGTGCTGGCCGGGATAATACGCAGTATTTT.

This rearrangement joins TRBV5-1 to TRBJ2-3; 11 bases are a match to TRBD2. The trim removed 4 bases at V and 5 bases at J, leaving 3 bases unmatched. CDR3 length equals 14 residues. CDR1 is SGHRS, CDR2 YFSETQ, per germline. CDR3 region: CASSELAGEDTQYF. CDR3 DNA sequence: TGCGCCAGCAGCGAACTAGCGGGAGAAGATACGCAGTATTTT.

V gene TRBV18 combines with J gene TRBJ2-3; 8 bases map to TRBD1. The ends lost 8 bases at V and 3 bases at J; junction bases unmatched: 4. Per the germline V gene, CDR1 is KGHSH and CDR2 is LQKENI. This CDR3 has 13 amino acids. The CDR3 loop is CASNRQGTDTQYF. The CDR3 DNA reads as TGTGCCAGCAACCGACAGGGGACAGATACGCAGTATTTT.

The chain combines TRBV9 with TRBJ2-5, with 8 bases that match TRBD2. There are 15 residues in the CDR3. CDR1 and CDR2 (germline): SGDLS, YYNGEE. The V segment lost 0 bases and the J segment 2 bases; nucleotides outside the gene matches: 3. Written as DNA, the CDR3 is TGTGCCAGCAGCGTAGGGACTAGCTGGCAAGAGACCCAGTACTTC. Translated, it gives CASSVGTSWQETQYF.

This clone was counted once. This rearrangement joins TRBV28 to TRBJ1-5; D possibly corresponds to TRBD1 (6 bases). The CDR3 totals 17 residues. The ends were cut back, 7 bases at V and 4 bases at J, with 23 bases in the middle. Looked up from germline, CDR1 is MDHEN and CDR2 is SYDVKM. The CDR3 reads CASMAAGLGRGNQPQHF. Here the CDR3 DNA reads TGTGCCAGCATGGCGGCGGGGCTAGGCAGGGGTAATCAGCCCCAGCATTTT. Full variable domain (outside the CDR3, taken from reference TRBV28 and TRBJ1-5): DVKVTQSSRYLVKRTGEKVFLECVQDMDHENMFWYRQDPGLGLRLIYFSYDVKMKEKGDIPEGYSVSREKKERFSLILESASTNQTSMYLCASMAAGLGRGNQPQHFGDGTRLSIL.

The chain links TRBV11-2 to TRBJ2-7; D remains ambiguous. Germline-derived CDR1 and CDR2 are SGHAT and FQNNGV. CDR3 length: 15 amino acids. Trimming took off 1 base at V and 2 bases at J, with 12 bases between the two ends. CDR3 sequence (DNA): TGTGCCAGCAGCTTAGTCTCCCGATTTACCTACGAGCAGTACTTC. Protein product: CASSLVSRFTYEQYF.

V gene TRBV18 combines with J gene TRBJ2-1; a possible D gene is TRBD2 (6 bases). Germline assignment: CDR1 KGHSH and CDR2 LQKENI. The CDR3 covers 14 residues. Trimming removed 5 bases from V and 5 bases from J, with 13 bases in between. The CDR3 sequence: CASSGTSSNNEQFF. The CDR3 bases are TGTGCCAGCTCAGGGACTTCTAGTAACAATGAGCAGTTCTTC.

The genes are TRBV5-5 and TRBJ1-6; D possibly corresponds to TRBD1 (6 bases). The CDR3 contains 16 residues. Trimming removed 1 base at V and 7 bases at J, with 15 bases between. The germline V gene has CDR1 SGHKS and CDR2 YYEKEE (reference sequence). This CDR3 is CASSLSPTGMNSPLHF. The CDR3 DNA sequence: TGTGCCAGCAGCTTGAGCCCCACAGGGATGAATTCACCCCTCCACTTT.

This rearrangement joins TRBV7-3 to TRBJ2-1; TRBD2 aligns across 9 bases. This CDR3 spans 15 amino acids. Germline CDR1 and CDR2: SGHTA and FQGTGA. The V segment lost 4 bases and the J segment 5 bases; nucleotides outside the gene matches: 6. CDR3 coding DNA: TGTGCCAGCAGCTCCCTAGCGGGATCCCACAATGAGCAGTTCTTC. This encodes CASSSLAGSHNEQFF.

This clone was counted a single time. The chain carries TRBV7-9 and TRBJ2-2, with 9 bases lining up with TRBD2. The germline gives CDR1 SEHNR, CDR2 FQNEAQ (reference sequence). After removal of 5 bases from V and 6 bases from J, the junction contained 13 bases not matched to a gene. The CDR3 spans 17 residues. This chain's CDR3 is CASSQTRTGLASGELFF. CDR3 nucleotides: TGTGCCAGCAGCCAAACGAGGACAGGACTAGCGTCCGGGGAGCTGTTTTTT. Full variable domain (outside the CDR3, taken from reference TRBV7-9 and TRBJ2-2): DTGVSQNPRHKITKRGQNVTFRCDPISEHNRLYWYRQTLGQGPEFLTYFQNEAQLEKSRLLSDRFSAERPKGSFSTLEIQRTEQGDSAMYLCASSQTRTGLASGELFFGEGSRLTVL.

This clone was picked up a small number of times. The chain carries TRBV11-2 and TRBJ1-1; D gene uncertain. V was pared by 6 bases and J by 5 bases, with 4 bases between. Germline values: CDR1 SGHAT, CDR2 FQNNGV. The CDR3 extends over 10 amino acids. The CDR3 region has the DNA TGTGCCAGCAGGAGTACTGAAGCTTTCTTT. This gives the protein CASRSTEAFF.

This clone was picked up a small number of times. The chain links TRBV7-3 to TRBJ2-1; TRBD2 matches at 11 bases. This CDR3 is built from 16 residues. Germline V gene lookup returns CDR1 SGHTA and CDR2 FQGTGA. The V gene end was trimmed by 2 bases and the J gene end by 5 bases; junction bases not matched to a gene: 5. DNA of the CDR3: TGTGCCAGCAGCTTAGGAACTAGCGGGGGCCACAATGAGCAGTTCTTC. This sequence encodes CASSLGTSGGHNEQFF.

This chain links TRBV3-1 (or the pseudogene TRBV3-2) with TRBJ1-5; D not resolved. Germline lookup yields CDR1 LGHDT and CDR2 YNNKEL (reference sequence). CDR3 size: 13 residues. V lost 3 bases and J 4 bases, leaving 7 bases between the germline ends. The DNA of the CDR3 is TGTGCCAGCAGCCAGGGTAGAAATCAGCCCCAGCATTTT. This codes for CASSQGRNQPQHF.

The chain carries TRBV5-1 and TRBJ2-1, with no clear D. Germline CDR1 and CDR2: SGHRS and YFSETQ. The CDR3 is made up of 15 amino acids. V lost 0 bases and J lost 0, with 7 bases in between. CDR3 region: CASSLESSSYNEQFF. The CDR3 nucleotides are TGCGCCAGCAGCTTGGAATCTAGCTCCTACAATGAGCAGTTCTTC.

The chain recombines TRBV19 with TRBJ2-7; 7 bases are a match to TRBD2. Germline V gene lookup returns CDR1 LNHDA and CDR2 SQIVND (reference sequence). The CDR3 contains 15 residues. Unmatched junction bases numbered 13, after V lost 6 bases and J lost 5 bases. The DNA for the CDR3 is TGTGCCAGTAGCGGTACCGGGAGGTTCGCGGACGAGCAGTACTTC. This sequence encodes CASSGTGRFADEQYF.

The rearrangement uses TRBV5-1 and TRBJ1-4, with TRBD1 identical over 7 bases. The V gene end was trimmed by 0 bases and the J gene end by 8 bases; junction bases not matched to a gene: 10. The germline CDR1 and CDR2 sequences are SGHRS and YFSETQ. CDR3 size: 16 residues. CDR3: CASSLALRQGGEKLFF. CDR3 nucleotide sequence: TGCGCCAGCAGCTTGGCCCTTCGACAGGGTGGAGAAAAACTGTTTTTT.

This clone was seen once. This chain uses TRBV30 with TRBJ2-5, with TRBD1 matching over 7 bases. This CDR3 region has 18 residues. The V gene's germline CDR1 is GTSNPN and CDR2 SVGIG (reference sequence). Losses at the gene ends were 2 bases for V and 7 bases for J; bases not matched to a gene: 22. CDR3 residues: CAWSILHTTGKKGVTQYF. Here the CDR3 DNA reads TGTGCCTGGAGTATCCTCCACACGACAGGGAAGAAAGGGGTGACCCAGTACTTC.

The genes are TRBV10-3 and TRBJ2-2; D is possibly TRBD1 (6 bases). Germline V gene sequence: CDR1 ENHRY, CDR2 SYGVKD. The CDR3 is 16 amino acids. Trimming took off 6 bases at V and 5 bases at J, with 19 bases between the two ends. The CDR3 is CAISEEPTGGTGELFF. The CDR3, as DNA: TGTGCCATCAGCGAGGAGCCGACAGGTGGGACCGGGGAGCTGTTTTTT.

The J gene is TRBJ2-5, the V gene TRBV19; D may be TRBD1 or TRBD2 (6 bases each). From germline, CDR1 is LNHDA and CDR2 SQIVND (reference sequence). Trimming pared 3 bases from V and 5 bases from J, leaving 13 bases between. The CDR3 has 14 residues. The CDR3 nucleotides are TGTGCCAGTAGTATTGGGGGGCGGAAGGAGACCCAGTACTTC. This encodes CASSIGGRKETQYF.

CDR3 nucleotide sequence: TGTGCCAGCAGTCCCCCGGCTAATGAAAAACTGTTTTTT. Translated: CASSPPANEKLFF. The chain has TRBV28 and TRBJ1-4; no clear D. This CDR3 is built from 13 residues. Trimming took 5 bases from V and 3 from J, leaving 7 bases between them. The germline CDR1 and CDR2 sequences are MDHEN and SYDVKM. The variable domain in full, with the rest retrieved from reference TRBV28 and TRBJ1-4, is DVKVTQSSRYLVKRTGEKVFLECVQDMDHENMFWYRQDPGLGLRLIYFSYDVKMKEKGDIPEGYSVSREKKERFSLILESASTNQTSMYLCASSPPANEKLFFGSGTQLSVL.

This chain links TRBV6-4 with TRBJ2-1, with D possibly TRBD2 on 6 matching bases. The CDR3 covers 15 residues. V lost 7 bases and J 7 bases, leaving 20 bases between the germline ends. Germline CDR1 and CDR2: MRHNA and SNTAGT. The CDR3 loop reads CASTVMAGPGNEQFF. The CDR3 DNA follows: TGTGCCAGCACTGTTATGGCGGGGCCCGGGAATGAGCAGTTCTTC.